The following is a T cell receptor beta chain sequence with its context. This sample is part of a study of CD8 T cells in Susac syndrome. Germline values: CDR1 MGHRA, CDR2 YSYEKL. The CDR3 runs 15 residues. With 4 bases removed from V and 0 bases from J, the gap between germline ends came to 12 bases. With random hexamers, 0.5 to 1 ug RNA was reverse transcribed. TCRdb called the immunoSEQ multiplex PCR reads again in MiXCR, with one record for every CDR3 protein. The sample yields some 200,000 distinct CDR3 sequences, over 90% seen once. The chain uses TRBV4-1 and TRBJ1-1; D is ambiguous. The sequenced material came from CD8+ T cells from PBMCs. The source is a human donor with Susac syndrome. The CDR3 sequence: CASSPSPYMNTEAFF. CDR3 nucleotide sequence: TGCGCCAGCAGCCCCTCACCGTACATGAACACTGAAGCTTTCTTT.